These T cell receptor beta chains were read from a single sample in a study of T-cell reconstitution after alpha-beta-depleted transplantation in children. TCRdb reprocessed the PCR reads via MiXCR and lists one record per CDR3 protein. Of about 410,000 distinct CDR3 sequences in the sample, 20% were seen once. Sample: PBMCs from the stem cell graft donor, taken from the stem cell graft. These TCRs come from a human donor who donated a stem cell graft to a child with acute myeloid leukemia. The CDR3 runs from the conserved cysteine through the conserved F or W. Each record gives: clone size, J gene, V gene, D gene, CDR3 length, CDR3 protein, CDR3 DNA. A D gene is named only where the DNA matches it firmly. Part of the rows lack a size; the others show once, few, many or a class for expanded clones.

few,TRBJ2-4,TRBV28,-,13,CASRTPTDQLEYF,TGTGCCAGCCGAACCCCTACCGACCAGCTGGAGTACTTC
-,TRBJ2-1,TRBV6-2/TRBV6-3,-,16,CASRSVRQSSYNEQFF,TGTGCCAGCAGATCTGTACGGCAAAGCTCCTACAATGAGCAGTTCTTC
few,TRBJ2-3,TRBV9,-,16,CASSVDRGRSTDTQYF,TGTGCCAGCAGCGTAGATAGGGGACGGTCGACAGATACGCAGTATTTT
few,TRBJ1-3,TRBV10-3,TRBD1,15,CAIRKQGADGNTIYF,TGTGCCATCAGAAAACAGGGGGCGGATGGAAACACCATATATTTT
-,TRBJ2-1,TRBV6-2/TRBV6-3,-,13,CASSWVKYNEQFF,TGTGCCAGCAGTTGGGTGAAGTACAATGAGCAGTTCTTC
few,TRBJ2-7,TRBV7-9,TRBD1,12,CASSGPGGEQYF,TGTGCCAGCAGCGGCCCAGGGGGCGAGCAGTACTTC
-,TRBJ2-7,TRBV10-2,-,17,CASSERVIGRSAPEQYF,TGCGCCAGCAGTGAGAGGGTTATAGGGAGATCCGCTCCCGAGCAGTACTTC
many,TRBJ2-2,TRBV6-1,TRBD2,15,CASSDPTTGGRELFF,TGTGCCAGCAGTGACCCGACTACGGGAGGCCGGGAGCTGTTTTTT
-,TRBJ2-3,TRBV29-1,-,14,CSVNGGGGTDTQYF,TGCAGCGTTAACGGGGGTGGAGGGACAGATACGCAGTATTTT
-,TRBJ2-1,TRBV6-2/TRBV6-3,TRBD2,12,CASSYGRVEQFF,TGTGCCAGCAGTTACGGGAGGGTTGAGCAGTTCTTC
-,TRBJ1-4,TRBV3-1,TRBD1,14,CASSYRTGTEKLFF,TGTGCCAGCAGCTATAGGACAGGGACAGAAAAACTGTTTTTT
-,TRBJ2-1,TRBV28,TRBD2,15,CASSSRLAGLDEQFF,TGTGCCAGCAGCTCAAGACTAGCGGGTTTAGATGAGCAGTTCTTC
many,TRBJ1-5,TRBV12-3/TRBV12-4,-,14,CASSLSTSNQPQHF,TGTGCCAGCAGTTTGTCAACCAGCAATCAGCCCCAGCATTTT
medium-sized,TRBJ2-7,TRBV12-5,-,15,CASGFPEGNSYEQYF,TGTGCTAGTGGTTTCCCAGAGGGGAACTCCTACGAGCAGTACTTC
-,TRBJ1-6,TRBV27,-,15,CASSSGTTGNSPLHF,TGTGCCAGCAGTTCCGGGACAACCGGGAATTCACCCCTCCACTTT
few,TRBJ2-1,TRBV5-1,TRBD1,16,CASSLVPGQVNNEQFF,TGCGCCAGCAGCTTGGTCCCGGGACAGGTCAACAATGAGCAGTTCTTC
few,TRBJ2-3,TRBV4-3,TRBD2,16,CASSQVLAGGGDTQYF,TGCGCCAGCAGCCAAGTACTAGCGGGAGGGGGCGATACGCAGTATTTT
-,TRBJ1-3,TRBV4-1,-,14,CASSQTVLTDTIYF,TGCGCCAGCAGCCAAACGGTCTTAACTGACACCATATATTTT
many,TRBJ2-1,TRBV10-3,TRBD2,14,CAIREVIGRNEQFF,TGTGCCATCAGAGAGGTTATCGGGAGGAATGAGCAGTTCTTC
few,TRBJ1-4,TRBV27,-,13,CASSFIGNEKLFF,TGTGCCAGCAGTTTCATCGGTAATGAAAAACTGTTTTTT
-,TRBJ2-5,TRBV20-1,-,12,CSARTAQETQYF,TGCAGTGCTCGGACAGCGCAAGAGACCCAGTACTTC
-,TRBJ2-3,TRBV12-3/TRBV12-4,TRBD2,17,CASGSPRASGRTDTQYF,TGTGCCAGCGGATCTCCGAGGGCTAGCGGGAGGACAGATACGCAGTATTTT
few,TRBJ2-7,TRBV20-1,-,14,CSARDQGRTYEQYF,TGCAGTGCTAGAGATCAGGGCCGTACCTACGAGCAGTACTTC
-,TRBJ2-1,TRBV12-3/TRBV12-4,TRBD1,17,CASSSGQVRGSYNEQFF,TGTGCCAGCAGTTCGGGACAGGTGAGGGGCTCCTACAATGAGCAGTTCTTC
few,TRBJ1-5,TRBV27,-,13,CASSTTVNQPQHF,TGTGCCAGCAGTACGACAGTCAATCAGCCCCAGCATTTT
-,TRBJ2-3,TRBV20-1,-,16,CSARWGAKDPTDTQYF,TGCAGTGCGAGATGGGGGGCTAAAGACCCCACAGATACGCAGTATTTT
-,TRBJ2-3,TRBV7-2,-,15,CASSLRAGITDTQYF,TGTGCCAGCAGCTTAAGAGCGGGCATCACAGATACGCAGTATTTT
-,TRBJ2-3,TRBV5-1,TRBD2,16,CASSGGLAGKSDTQYF,TGCGCCAGCAGCGGGGGACTAGCGGGAAAGTCAGATACGCAGTATTTT
-,TRBJ2-5,TRBV5-1,-,14,CASSLVASQETQYF,TGCGCCAGCAGCTTGGTCGCATCACAAGAGACCCAGTACTTC